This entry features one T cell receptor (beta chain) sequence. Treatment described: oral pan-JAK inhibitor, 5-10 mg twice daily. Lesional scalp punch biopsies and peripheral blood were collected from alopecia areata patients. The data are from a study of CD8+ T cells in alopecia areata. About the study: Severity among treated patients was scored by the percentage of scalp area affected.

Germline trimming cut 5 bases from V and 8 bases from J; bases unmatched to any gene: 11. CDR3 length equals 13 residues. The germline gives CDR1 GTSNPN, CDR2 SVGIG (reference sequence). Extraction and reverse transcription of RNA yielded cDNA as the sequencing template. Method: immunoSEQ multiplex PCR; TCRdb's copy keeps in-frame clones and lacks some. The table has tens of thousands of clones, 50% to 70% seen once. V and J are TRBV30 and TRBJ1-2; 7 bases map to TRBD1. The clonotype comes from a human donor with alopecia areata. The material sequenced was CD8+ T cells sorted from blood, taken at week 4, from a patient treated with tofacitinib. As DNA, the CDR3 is TGTGCCTGGGAACAGGGGAATTACGTGGGCTACACCTTC. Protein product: CAWEQGNYVGYTF.